This TCR beta chain is from a study of regulatory T cells in long-lasting Graves disease. Study-level results: New patients shared more than 950 public clonotypes, and persistent patients shared more, with 2,741.

The germline V gene has CDR1 SGHDT and CDR2 YYEEEE. This CDR3 region has 12 residues. Time point in this sample: newly diagnosed GD, antithyroid drugs for less than 3 months. The TCR library used RNA extracted from PBMCs. With regard to this clonotype: Its target is unknown. A junction boundary mismatches the germline segment, possibly from a read error.

Building of the TCR beta libraries involved iRepertoire HTBI primers and Arm-PCR of CDR3 regions. Each CDR3 protein gets one entry after TCRdb re-called the multiplex PCR reads with MiXCR. The sample records 360,000 or so distinct CDR3 sequences, approximately 16% being singletons. This sample was also put to use in a study of T cells in Graves' hyperthyroidism and ophthalmopathy.

The source is a man aged 40-49 years with Graves disease. The V gene is TRBV5-6, the J gene TRBJ2-4; perhaps D is TRBD1 or TRBD2 (6 bases each). Source: peripheral blood mononuclear cells (PBMCs), taken at new diagnosis, from a patient treated with antithyroid drugs. CDR3 in DNA: TGTGCCAGCAGCTTGGCGGGGGCGCGTCGTGTCTTC. Its translation: CASSLAGARRVF.